Below, 9 T cell receptor beta chains from the same sample are listed, as sequenced in a study of T cells in Graves' hyperthyroidism and ophthalmopathy. Researchers took RNA transcripts and amplified the TCR beta CDR3 regions from them. The HTBI primer set was used in a first-round RT-PCR of the TCR CDR3. TCRdb reprocessed the multiplex PCR reads with MiXCR, giving one entry per CDR3 protein. The data show about 620,000 distinct CDR3 sequences, about 16% seen once. The sequencing input was blood. Every receptor here comes from a woman in her twenties or thirties with Graves' hyperthyroidism.

J is TRBJ2-5 and V is TRBV7-8; 11 positions agree with TRBD2. J lost 5 bases, V lost 0 bases, and 11 bases had no gene match. The CDR3 sequence is 18 residues long. CDR1 and CDR2 from the germline V gene are SGHVS and FQNEAQ. The CDR3 loop reads CASSLAGGTSGGLETQYF. The CDR3 DNA is TGTGCCAGCAGCTTAGCGGGGGGCACTAGCGGGGGACTGGAGACCCAGTACTTC.

This clonotype was observed at least ten times. The J gene is TRBJ2-7, the V gene TRBV6-1; TRBD2 aligns across 9 bases. The CDR3 is 16 residues long. With 6 bases clipped from V and 6 bases from J, the junction kept 15 bases outside the gene matches. Germline lookup yields CDR1 MNHNS and CDR2 SASEGT. The CDR3 coding sequence is TGTGCCAGCAGATCAGGCCCCGGGACTAGCCGGGCCGAGCAGTACTTC. It yields the protein CASRSGPGTSRAEQYF.

This clonotype has only a few counts. The gene calls are TRBV28 and TRBJ1-5, with TRBD1 identical over 8 bases. CDR3 length: 14 residues. Trimming took 6 bases from V and 0 from J; bases not matched to a gene: 1. The germline CDR1 and CDR2 sequences are MDHEN and SYDVKM. CDR3 amino acids: CASRQGGSNQPQHF. CDR3 nucleotide sequence: TGTGCCAGCAGACAGGGGGGTAGCAATCAGCCCCAGCATTTT.

The chain employs TRBV7-6 and TRBJ2-7, with 8 bases lining up with TRBD1. The V and J ends lost 2 bases and 3 bases, in that order; junction bases with no gene match: 3. The length of the CDR3 is 14 residues. Looked up from germline, CDR1 is SGHVS and CDR2 is FNYEAQ. The chain's CDR3 is CASSLRDRYYEQYF. In DNA form, the CDR3 reads TGTGCCAGCAGCTTAAGGGACAGGTACTACGAGCAGTACTTC.

The J gene is TRBJ2-1, the V gene TRBV19; 8 nucleotides agree with TRBD2. V lost 1 base to trimming and J lost 3 bases; unmatched junction nucleotides: 2. The V gene's germline CDR1 is LNHDA and CDR2 SQIVND (reference sequence). This CDR3 is built from 15 residues. CDR3 nucleotide sequence: TGTGCCAGTAGTATAGCCAGCGGGGGCTACAATGAGCAGTTCTTC. Translated, it gives CASSIASGGYNEQFF.

This clonotype was recorded at least ten times. This chain connects TRBV20-1 to TRBJ2-5; 9 nucleotides agree with TRBD1. V lost 3 bases and J lost 1; bases outside the gene matches: 9. The CDR3 is 16 residues long. The germline gives CDR1 DFQATT, CDR2 SNEGSKA (reference sequence). This CDR3 is CSASGIPDRGQETQYF. The CDR3 DNA reads as TGCAGTGCTAGCGGTATACCGGACAGGGGCCAAGAGACCCAGTACTTC.

This clonotype was seen ten or more times. This chain uses TRBV28 with TRBJ2-7; TRBD2 matches at 11 bases. Germline V lookup: CDR1 MDHEN, CDR2 SYDVKM. The CDR3 runs to 16 residues. V lost 5 bases, J lost 9 bases, and 15 bases stayed unmatched. The CDR3 bases are TGTGCCAGCAGTCTACTCACGACTAGCGGGACCGGTGGGCAGTACTTC. Translated: CASSLLTTSGTGGQYF.

This clonotype was observed a handful of times. The rearrangement links TRBV12-3 or TRBV12-4 to TRBJ1-4; TRBD1 aligns across 9 bases. The CDR3 spans 20 residues. V was clipped by 4 bases and J by 8 bases; unmatched bases: 23. CDR3 amino acids: CASSSQGNGQGKGVDEKLFF. CDR3 in DNA: TGTGCCAGCAGTTCCCAGGGAAATGGACAGGGGAAGGGCGTGGACGAAAAACTGTTTTTT.

There are many counts of this clonotype. The chain uses TRBV6-5 and TRBJ2-3; possibly TRBD2 for D (6 bases). The CDR3 extends over 15 amino acids. Germline lookup yields CDR1 MNHEY and CDR2 SVGAGI. The V and J ends lost 1 base and 4 bases respectively, with 12 bases between them. The CDR3 is CASSYWGEGADTQYF. DNA for the CDR3: TGTGCCAGCAGTTACTGGGGGGAAGGCGCAGATACGCAGTATTTT.